The subject of this entry is one T cell receptor beta chain. Its antigen is still unknown. A roughly 120-subject validation cohort, separate from the 666-subject first cohort, supplied the donors. Some clones are missing from TCRdb's copy, which holds only in-frame ones; the method was immunoSEQ multiplex PCR. The data hold 150,000 to 200,000 clones, with roughly 86% observed a single time. V dropped 11 bases and J dropped 8 bases, with 24 bases sitting between them. CDR1 and CDR2 from the germline V gene are MGHDK and SYGVNS. CDR3 size: 15 residues. These data originate in a study of cytomegalovirus exposure and HLA in healthy donors. Findings and caveats of the study: Investigators reported under 200 TCR beta chains as tied to cytomegalovirus. The CMV antigen specificity of a few CMV-associated chains was confirmed through in vitro analysis. Many donors shared some public TCRs, even though most TCR sequences were rare.

Source material: PBMCs. This TCR came from a man between 25 and 39 years old in good health and CMV-seropositive. The chain employs TRBV25-1 and TRBJ2-2; D unclear. CDR3: CARIYDKLTRGELFF. Here the CDR3 DNA reads TGTGCCCGCATTTACGACAAGCTTACTCGGGGGGAGCTGTTTTTT.